This entry concerns a single TCR beta chain. What it binds is unknown. Time point specified: cycle 4 day 1 (C4D1), after six to seven weeks of nivolumab. In every patient, relapse followed autologous stem cell transplantation, while exposure to brentuximab vedotin differed. The sample is drawn from a study of PD-1 blockade in classical Hodgkin lymphoma. Broader study findings: It was reported that newly diagnosed patients had less baseline TCR diversity than healthy donors. Patients excluded were those beginning nivolumab under 1 year after ASCT. For complete responders, baseline diversity was comparable to that of newly diagnosed patients. Factors driving the repertoire differences, possibly disease activity or prior therapy, remain undefined.

Libraries were prepared by immunoSEQ multiplex PCR; TCRdb keeps only in-frame clonotypes and omits some of them. The sample has roughly 48,000 clones; approximately 86% are singletons. This CDR3 comprises 14 residues. Germline CDR1 is SEHNR and CDR2 is FQNEAQ (reference sequence). The V gene lost 5 bases and the J gene lost 7 bases, with 15 bases spanning the gap. The chain joins TRBV7-9 to TRBJ1-5; D is unresolved. This specimen consisted of peripheral blood mononuclear cells (PBMCs), obtained before the fourth cycle of nivolumab. This receptor was identified in a human donor with classical Hodgkin lymphoma. This chain's CDR3 is CASSPRGFGQPQHF. The CDR3 DNA reads TGTGCCAGCAGCCCCCGAGGGTTCGGGCAGCCCCAGCATTTT.